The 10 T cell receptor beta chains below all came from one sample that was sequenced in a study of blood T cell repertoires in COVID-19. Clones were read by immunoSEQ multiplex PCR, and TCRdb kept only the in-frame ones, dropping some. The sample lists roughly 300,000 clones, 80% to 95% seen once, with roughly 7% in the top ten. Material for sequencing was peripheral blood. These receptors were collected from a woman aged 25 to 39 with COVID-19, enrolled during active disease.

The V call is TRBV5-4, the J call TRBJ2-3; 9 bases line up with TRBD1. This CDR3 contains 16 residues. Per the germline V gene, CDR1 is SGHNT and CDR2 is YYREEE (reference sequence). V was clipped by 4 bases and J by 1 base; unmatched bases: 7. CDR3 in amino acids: CASSTDRGVGTDTQYF. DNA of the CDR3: TGTGCCAGCAGCACCGACAGGGGGGTTGGCACAGATACGCAGTATTTT.

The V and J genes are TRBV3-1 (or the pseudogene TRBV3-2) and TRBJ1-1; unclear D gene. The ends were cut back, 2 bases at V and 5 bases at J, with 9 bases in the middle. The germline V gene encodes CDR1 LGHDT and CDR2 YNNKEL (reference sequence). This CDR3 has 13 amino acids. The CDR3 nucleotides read TGTGCCAGCAGCCAATACGGGGATACTGAAGCTTTCTTT. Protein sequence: CASSQYGDTEAFF.

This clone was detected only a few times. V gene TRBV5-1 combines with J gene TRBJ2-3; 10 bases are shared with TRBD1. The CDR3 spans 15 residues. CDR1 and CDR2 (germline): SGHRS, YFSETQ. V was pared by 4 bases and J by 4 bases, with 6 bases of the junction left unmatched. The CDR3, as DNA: TGCGCCAGCAGCGTCGGACAGGGGGGCGCAGATACGCAGTATTTT. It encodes CASSVGQGGADTQYF.

The CDR3 loop is CASSYDRQGNQPQHF. CDR3 coding DNA: TGTGCCAGCAGTTACGACAGGCAAGGCAATCAGCCCCAGCATTTT. J is TRBJ1-5 and V is TRBV5-8; perhaps TRBD1 as D (6 bases). The length of the CDR3 is 15 residues. V shed 5 bases and J shed 2 bases, with 14 bases lying between them. The germline gives CDR1 SGHTS, CDR2 YDEGEE.

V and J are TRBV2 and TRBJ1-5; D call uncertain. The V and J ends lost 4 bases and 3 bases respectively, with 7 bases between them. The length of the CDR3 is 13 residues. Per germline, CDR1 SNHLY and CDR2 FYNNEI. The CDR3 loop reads CASSVSVNQPQHF. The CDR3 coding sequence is TGTGCCAGCAGTGTATCGGTCAATCAGCCCCAGCATTTT.

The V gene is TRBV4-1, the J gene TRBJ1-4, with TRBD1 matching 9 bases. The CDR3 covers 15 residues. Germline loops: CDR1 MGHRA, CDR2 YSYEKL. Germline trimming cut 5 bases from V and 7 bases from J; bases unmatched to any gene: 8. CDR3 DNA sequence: TGCGCCAGCAGCTCCTTGGACAGGGGCGGTGAAAAACTGTTTTTT. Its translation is CASSSLDRGGEKLFF.

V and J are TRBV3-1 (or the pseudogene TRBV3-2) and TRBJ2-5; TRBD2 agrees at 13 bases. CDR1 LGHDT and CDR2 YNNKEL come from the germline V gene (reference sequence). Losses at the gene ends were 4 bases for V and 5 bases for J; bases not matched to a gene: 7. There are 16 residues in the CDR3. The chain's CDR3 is CASSPGTSGIWETQYF. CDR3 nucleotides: TGTGCCAGCAGCCCCGGGACTAGCGGGATTTGGGAGACCCAGTACTTC.

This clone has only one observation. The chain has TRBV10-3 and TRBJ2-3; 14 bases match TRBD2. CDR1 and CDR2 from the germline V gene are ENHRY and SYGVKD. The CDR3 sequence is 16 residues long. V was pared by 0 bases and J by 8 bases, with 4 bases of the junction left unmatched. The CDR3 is CAISESGTSGSSTQYF. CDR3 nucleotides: TGTGCCATCAGTGAGTCAGGGACTAGCGGGAGTTCTACGCAGTATTTT.

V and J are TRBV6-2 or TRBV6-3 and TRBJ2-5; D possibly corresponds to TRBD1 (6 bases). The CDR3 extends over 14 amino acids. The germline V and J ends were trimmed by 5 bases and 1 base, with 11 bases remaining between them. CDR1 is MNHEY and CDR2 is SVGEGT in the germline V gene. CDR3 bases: TGTGCCAGCAGTGACAGAGGGGGCCAAGAGACCCAGTACTTC. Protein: CASSDRGGQETQYF.

The CDR3, as DNA: TGTGCCAGCAGTTTACGAAAGAGAACCCAAGTATCCCACGAGCAGTACTTC. Encoded protein: CASSLRKRTQVSHEQYF. This chain links TRBV28 with TRBJ2-7; D is undetermined. The CDR3 has 17 amino acids. Trimming shortened V by 2 bases and J by 5 bases, and 22 bases separated the two germline ends. The V gene's germline CDR1 is MDHEN and CDR2 SYDVKM.